These 24 T cell receptor beta chains came from one sample sequenced in a study of Graves' ophthalmopathy and Graves' hyperthyroidism. From RNA, the CDR3 regions of TCR beta chains were amplified and sequenced. HTBI-primed first-round RT-PCR preceded second-round multiplex PCR. TCRdb recomputed calls from the multiplex PCR reads with MiXCR, one row per CDR3 protein. Here the sample spans over a million distinct CDR3 sequences, 35% to 40% being singletons. The sequencing input was peripheral blood or thyroid tissue (not recorded which). These receptors were obtained from an adult man with Graves' hyperthyroidism.

The rearrangement links TRBV30 to TRBJ1-2; 7 bases are a match to TRBD1. Germline trimming cut 3 bases from V and 1 base from J; bases unmatched to any gene: 5. CDR1 is GTSNPN and CDR2 is SVGIG in the germline V gene (reference sequence). CDR3 size: 14 residues. In nucleotides, the CDR3 is TGTGCCTGGAGCCGGGACAGCTTTAACTATGGCTACACCTTC. This encodes CAWSRDSFNYGYTF.

The chain couples TRBV15 to TRBJ2-2; 7 bases fit TRBD2. Trimming removed 5 bases from V and 3 bases from J; junction bases left unmatched: 12. Germline assignment: CDR1 LNHNV and CDR2 YYDKDF (reference sequence). This CDR3 spans 17 amino acids. For the CDR3, the DNA is TGTGCCACCAGCCCGCGGCGGGGAGGGCTGTACACCGGGGAGCTGTTTTTT. Protein product: CATSPRRGGLYTGELFF. The variable domain in full, completed from reference TRBV15 and TRBJ2-2, reads DAMVIQNPRYQVTQFGKPVTLSCSQTLNHNVMYWYQQKSSQAPKLLFHYYDKDFNNEADTPDNFQSRRPNTSFCFLDIRSPGLGDTAMYLCATSPRRGGLYTGELFFGEGSRLTVL.

On this clonotype: Germline is not matched at one junction end, which may reflect a read error. V is TRBV20-1 and J is TRBJ2-2, with D possibly TRBD2 on 6 matching bases. The germline CDR1 and CDR2 sequences are DFQATT and SNEGSKA (reference sequence). This CDR3 is 14 amino acids long. The CDR3 protein is CSARGTFDTGELFF. CDR3 coding DNA: TGCAGTGCCAGAGGGACTTTCGACACCGGGGAGCTGTTTTTT.

The CDR3 reads CASSSTSGRVTQYF. The DNA of the CDR3 is TGTGCCAGTAGTTCTACTAGCGGGAGGGTGACCCAGTACTTC. The chain uses TRBV19 and TRBJ2-5, with TRBD2 matching over 13 bases. V lost 5 bases to trimming and J lost 7 bases; unmatched junction nucleotides: 4. The CDR3 length is 14 residues. Per the germline V gene, CDR1 is LNHDA and CDR2 is SQIVND (reference sequence).

This clonotype came up many times. V is TRBV7-6 and J is TRBJ1-4, with a tentative D call TRBD1 (5 bases). The V and J ends lost 0 bases and 0 bases respectively, with 8 bases between them. Germline CDR1 SGHVS, CDR2 FNYEAQ. There are 16 residues in the CDR3. The CDR3 bases are TGTGCCAGCAGCTTAGCGTGGGGGGCAACTAATGAAAAACTGTTTTTT. Translation gives CASSLAWGATNEKLFF.

This clonotype has at least ten counts. V gene TRBV7-9 combines with J gene TRBJ2-7; either TRBD1 or TRBD2 may fit D (5 bases each). Germline lookup yields CDR1 SEHNR and CDR2 FQNEAQ (reference sequence). V was clipped by 0 bases and J by 3 bases, with 12 bases between them. The CDR3 covers 15 residues. CDR3 nucleotides: TGTGCCAGCAGCTTAGCGGGACGCCAAGACTACGAGCAGTACTTC. This translates into CASSLAGRQDYEQYF.

The V gene is TRBV7-2, the J gene TRBJ1-1; 9 bases agree with TRBD1. The trim removed 3 bases at V and 3 bases at J, leaving 5 bases unmatched. The germline gives CDR1 SGHTA, CDR2 FQGNSA. This CDR3 has 15 amino acids. The CDR3 sequence is CASSLNRGLYTEAFF. In DNA, the CDR3 is TGTGCCAGCAGCTTGAACAGGGGGCTTTACACTGAAGCTTTCTTT.

Of note for this clonotype: Its ends do not fully match the called genes, so a read error is possible. The chain recombines TRBV7-9 with TRBJ2-5; unclear D gene. Germline values: CDR1 SEHNR, CDR2 FQNEAQ (reference sequence). This CDR3 region has 15 residues. CDR3 nucleotide sequence: TGTGCCACCAGCAGAGATAAAAGGGATCGAGAGACCCAGTACTTC. Translating gives CATSRDKRDRETQYF.

The V call is TRBV11-2, the J call TRBJ2-7; TRBD2 matches at 7 bases. CDR3 length equals 11 residues. Germline loops: CDR1 SGHAT, CDR2 FQNNGV. Trimming removed 5 bases from V and 9 bases from J; junction bases left unmatched: 4. The CDR3 coding sequence is TGTGCCAGCAGCGGGGGGGGGGGGCAGTACTTC. Amino acid sequence: CASSGGGGQYF.

With respect to this clonotype: A much bigger clone sits one base away, suggesting this may be a read error. The V gene is TRBV7-4, the J gene TRBJ1-1; tentative D call: TRBD1 (5 bases). The ends were cut back, 4 bases at V and 2 bases at J, with 14 bases in the middle. The CDR3 loop spans 15 amino acids. CDR1 and CDR2 (germline): SGHVT, SQSDAQ. CDR3 sequence (DNA): TGTGCCAGCAGCTCCATTCGGGGCCGCAACACTGAAGCTTTCTTT. Its translation is CASSSIRGRNTEAFF.

The J gene is TRBJ1-5, the V gene TRBV27, with D unresolved. CDR1 MNHEY and CDR2 SMNVEV come from the germline V gene (reference sequence). The CDR3 is 15 amino acids. The V gene lost 2 bases and the J gene lost 0 bases, with 8 bases spanning the gap. The CDR3 is CASSLGILSNQPQHF. The CDR3 nucleotides read TGTGCCAGCAGTTTAGGAATACTTAGCAATCAGCCCCAGCATTTT.

This clonotype came up a few times. V is TRBV12-3 or TRBV12-4 and J is TRBJ1-5; 9 bases are a match to TRBD1. This CDR3 contains 17 residues. V dropped 7 bases and J dropped 6; count of bases not matched to a gene: 16. CDR3 DNA sequence: TGTGCCAGCACCTCCGGGACAGGGAGTAGCTTAGGTCAGCCCCAGCATTTT. Translating it yields CASTSGTGSSLGQPQHF.

This chain links TRBV7-2 with TRBJ1-3, with D uncertain. Trimming shortened V by 5 bases and J by 1 base, and 9 bases separated the two germline ends. The CDR3 is 14 residues long. CDR1 and CDR2 (germline): SGHTA, FQGNSA. CDR3: CASSVVISGNTIYF. CDR3 coding DNA: TGTGCCAGCAGCGTAGTTATATCTGGAAACACCATATATTTT.

V and J are TRBV5-4 and TRBJ2-7; TRBD2 might be the D (6 bases). This CDR3 is built from 15 residues. Germline loops: CDR1 SGHNT, CDR2 YYREEE (reference sequence). Trimming took 3 bases from V and 5 from J, leaving 18 bases between them. The CDR3 DNA reads as TGTGCCAGCAGCTCCAGGCTCGCCAGGGAGGACGAGCAGTACTTC. It specifies CASSSRLAREDEQYF.

This clonotype was observed a handful of times. V gene TRBV7-9 combines with J gene TRBJ2-2, with 8 bases identical to TRBD1. Germline V lookup: CDR1 SEHNR, CDR2 FQNEAQ (reference sequence). V was clipped by 5 bases and J by 11 bases; unmatched bases: 4. The CDR3 is 12 residues long. The CDR3 DNA is TGTGCCAGCAGCGGAGGACAGGGCGAGCTGTTTTTT. Translation: CASSGGQGELFF.

As concerns this clonotype: Compared with germline, one end of the junction differs, possibly owing to a read error. The chain combines TRBV7-6 with TRBJ1-2; 7 bases fit TRBD1. The CDR3 runs 10 residues. Germline CDR1 and CDR2: SGHVS and FNYEAQ. The DNA of the CDR3 is TGTGCCAGCAGCCCCGGGGACAGCGCCTTC. Translation gives CASSPGDSAF.

This clonotype was counted at least ten times. This chain connects TRBV12-3 or TRBV12-4 to TRBJ2-7, with a possible D match to TRBD2 (5 bases). Trimming took 6 bases from V and 3 from J, leaving 18 bases between them. The CDR3 contains 15 residues. The DNA of the CDR3 is TGTGCCAGCAGGGAAGGGAGCGGCAATAACTACGAGCAGTACTTC. Translation gives CASREGSGNNYEQYF.

This clonotype was observed many times. The J gene is TRBJ1-6, the V gene TRBV2; no clear D. Germline V gene data show CDR1 as SNHLY and CDR2 as FYNNEI. V was cut by 3 bases and J by 15 bases, with 15 bases left in between. This CDR3 is built from 13 residues. The CDR3 here is CASSDIHSFHLHF. The CDR3 DNA reads as TGTGCCAGCAGTGACATTCATTCGTTTCACCTCCACTTT.

This clonotype was seen a single time. The V gene is TRBV25-1, the J gene TRBJ1-5, with 8 bases that match TRBD1. Trimming at V came to 6 bases and at J to 7 bases, leaving 14 bases not matched to a gene. Germline V lookup: CDR1 MGHDK, CDR2 SYGVNS. The CDR3 is made up of 16 amino acids. The CDR3 DNA is TGTGCCAGCAGCTCGAACGCAGGACAGGGCGACCAGCCCCAGCATTTT. It yields the protein CASSSNAGQGDQPQHF.

Details on this clonotype: This could be a read error, since a much larger clone is one nucleotide away. CDR3 in amino acids: CASSPEWNTEAFF. CDR3 sequence (DNA): TGTGCCAGCAGCCCCGAGTGGAACACTGAAGCTTTCTTT. This chain connects TRBV14 to TRBJ1-1; D gene uncertain. Trimming removed 4 bases at V and 1 base at J, with 7 bases between. The CDR3 is 13 amino acids. Germline CDR1 and CDR2: SGHDN and FVKESK.

In the case of this clonotype: The CDR3 does not end in the conserved phenylalanine or tryptophan, so this is likely a read error. The V gene is TRBV7-9, the J gene TRBJ1-2, with 8 positions matching TRBD1. The CDR3 consists of 14 residues. V shed 4 bases and J 4 bases; nucleotides not matched to a gene: 5. CDR1 and CDR2 (germline): SEHNR, FQNEAQ (reference sequence). DNA for the CDR3: TGTGCCAGCAGCTCAACGACAGGGGTCTATGGCTACACCATC. Protein product: CASSSTTGVYGYTI.

The chain joins TRBV4-3 to TRBJ1-2; perhaps TRBD1 as D (6 bases). V was shortened by 0 bases and J by 8 bases, with 19 bases between the two germline ends. The CDR3 is 16 residues long. Germline V lookup: CDR1 LGHNA, CDR2 YSLEER. CDR3 sequence reads: CASSQDFLTGFGGYTF. The CDR3 DNA sequence: TGCGCCAGCAGCCAAGACTTTCTGACAGGTTTCGGAGGCTACACCTTC.

This clonotype was counted between two and nine times. The V and J genes are TRBV2 and TRBJ1-6; possibly TRBD1 for D (6 bases). V was trimmed by 3 bases and J by 5 bases, leaving 14 bases between them. Per germline, CDR1 SNHLY and CDR2 FYNNEI. This CDR3 has 16 amino acids. In DNA form, the CDR3 reads TGTGCCAGCAGTGACCTAGGGGGACGTAATAATTCACCCCTCCACTTT. Translation: CASSDLGGRNNSPLHF.

Ten or more counts support this clonotype. V is TRBV29-1 and J is TRBJ1-5; D ambiguous. The CDR3 extends over 16 amino acids. Trimming shortened V by 4 bases and J by 3 bases, and 19 bases separated the two germline ends. The germline V gene encodes CDR1 SQVTM and CDR2 ANQGSEA. Here the CDR3 DNA reads TGCAGCGTTGTGGACTGGCAGGAAGATAACAATCAGCCCCAGCATTTT. Translated: CSVVDWQEDNNQPQHF.